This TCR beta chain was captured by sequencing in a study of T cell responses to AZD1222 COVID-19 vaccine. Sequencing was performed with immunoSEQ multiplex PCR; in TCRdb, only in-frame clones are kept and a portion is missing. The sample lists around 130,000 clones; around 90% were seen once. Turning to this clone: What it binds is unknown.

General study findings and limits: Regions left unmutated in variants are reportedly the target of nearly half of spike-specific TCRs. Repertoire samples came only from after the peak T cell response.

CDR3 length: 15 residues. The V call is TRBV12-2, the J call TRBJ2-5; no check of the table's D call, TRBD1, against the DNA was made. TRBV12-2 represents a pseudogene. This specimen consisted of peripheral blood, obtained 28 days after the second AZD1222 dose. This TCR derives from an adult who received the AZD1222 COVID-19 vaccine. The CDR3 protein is CASRIPRDRTETQYF. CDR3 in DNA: TGTGCAAGTCGCATCCCACGGGACAGGACAGAGACCCAGTACTTC.